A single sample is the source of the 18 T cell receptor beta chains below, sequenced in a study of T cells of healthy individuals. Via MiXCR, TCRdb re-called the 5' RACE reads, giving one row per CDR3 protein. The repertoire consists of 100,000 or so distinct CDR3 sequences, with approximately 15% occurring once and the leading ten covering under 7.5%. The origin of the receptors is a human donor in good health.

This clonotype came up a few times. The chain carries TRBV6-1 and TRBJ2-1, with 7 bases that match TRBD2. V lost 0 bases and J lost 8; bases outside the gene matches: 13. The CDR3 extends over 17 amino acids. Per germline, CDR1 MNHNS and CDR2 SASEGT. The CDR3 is CASSEAQLANPGDEQFF. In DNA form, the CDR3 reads TGTGCCAGCAGTGAAGCCCAACTAGCGAACCCCGGGGATGAGCAGTTCTTC.

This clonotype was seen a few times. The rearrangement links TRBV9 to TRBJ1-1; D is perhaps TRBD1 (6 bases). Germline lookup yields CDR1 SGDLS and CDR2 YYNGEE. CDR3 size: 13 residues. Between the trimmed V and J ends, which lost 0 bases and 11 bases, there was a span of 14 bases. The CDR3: CASSVATGTTAFF. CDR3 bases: TGTGCCAGCAGCGTAGCTACAGGGACAACGGCTTTCTTT.

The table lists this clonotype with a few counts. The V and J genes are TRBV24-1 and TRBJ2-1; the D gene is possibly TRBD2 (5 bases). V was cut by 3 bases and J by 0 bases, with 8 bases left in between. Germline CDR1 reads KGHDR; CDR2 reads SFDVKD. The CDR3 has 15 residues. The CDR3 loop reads CATSDIASSYNEQFF. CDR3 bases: TGTGCCACCAGTGATATAGCGAGCTCCTACAATGAGCAGTTCTTC.

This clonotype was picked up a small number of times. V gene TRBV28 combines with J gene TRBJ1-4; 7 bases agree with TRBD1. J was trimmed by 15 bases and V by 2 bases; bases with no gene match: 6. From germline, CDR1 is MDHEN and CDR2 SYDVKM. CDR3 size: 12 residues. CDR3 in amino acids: CASSLRGRGLFF. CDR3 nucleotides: TGTGCCAGCAGTTTAAGGGGGCGAGGATTGTTTTTT.

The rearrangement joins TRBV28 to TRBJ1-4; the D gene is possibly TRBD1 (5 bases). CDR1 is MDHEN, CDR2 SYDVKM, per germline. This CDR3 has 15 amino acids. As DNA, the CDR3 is TGTGCTACCGTCAGGGCGGCATCAACTAATGAAAAACTGTTTTTT. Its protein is CATVRAASTNEKLFF. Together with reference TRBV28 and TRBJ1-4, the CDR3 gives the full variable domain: DVKVTQSSRYLVKRTGEKVFLECVQDMDHENMFWYRQDPGLGLRLIYFSYDVKMKEKGDIPEGYSVSREKKERFSLILESASTNQTSMYLCATVRAASTNEKLFFGSGTQLSVL.

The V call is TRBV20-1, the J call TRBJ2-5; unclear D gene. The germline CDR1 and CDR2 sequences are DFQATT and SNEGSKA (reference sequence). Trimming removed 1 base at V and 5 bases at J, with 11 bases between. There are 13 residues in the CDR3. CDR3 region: CSARGVNWETQYF. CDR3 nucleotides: TGCAGTGCTAGAGGGGTTAATTGGGAGACCCAGTACTTC.

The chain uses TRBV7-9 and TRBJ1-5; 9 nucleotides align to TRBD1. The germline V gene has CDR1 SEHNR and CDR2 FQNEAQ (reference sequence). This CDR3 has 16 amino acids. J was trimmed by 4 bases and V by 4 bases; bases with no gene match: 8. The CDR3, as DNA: TGTGCCAGCAGCTCCGATTTGGACAGGGGTAATCAGCCCCAGCATTTT. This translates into CASSSDLDRGNQPQHF.

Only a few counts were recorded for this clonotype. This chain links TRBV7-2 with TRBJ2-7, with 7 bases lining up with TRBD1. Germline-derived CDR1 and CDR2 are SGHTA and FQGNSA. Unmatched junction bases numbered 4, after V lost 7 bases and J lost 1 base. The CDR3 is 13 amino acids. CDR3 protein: CASTPTGSYEQYF. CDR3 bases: TGTGCCAGCACCCCGACAGGGTCCTACGAGCAGTACTTC.

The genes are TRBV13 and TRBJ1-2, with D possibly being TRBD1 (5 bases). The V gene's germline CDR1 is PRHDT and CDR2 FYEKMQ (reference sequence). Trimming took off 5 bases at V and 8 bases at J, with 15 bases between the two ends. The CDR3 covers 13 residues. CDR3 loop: CASSPGTYGGYTF. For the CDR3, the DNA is TGTGCCAGCAGCCCCGGGACCTATGGAGGCTACACCTTC.

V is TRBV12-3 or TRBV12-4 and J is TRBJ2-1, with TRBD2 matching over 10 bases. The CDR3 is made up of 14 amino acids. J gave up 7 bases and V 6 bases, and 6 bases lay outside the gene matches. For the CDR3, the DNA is TGTGCCAGCAGCTTACCTAGCGGGAGTAATGAGCAGTTCTTC. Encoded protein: CASSLPSGSNEQFF.

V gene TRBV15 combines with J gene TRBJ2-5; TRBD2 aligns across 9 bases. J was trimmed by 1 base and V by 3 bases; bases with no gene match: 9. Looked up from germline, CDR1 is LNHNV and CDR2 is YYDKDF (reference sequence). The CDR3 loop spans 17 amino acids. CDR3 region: CATSRLSGGATQETQYF. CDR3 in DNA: TGTGCCACCAGCAGGCTTAGCGGGGGAGCAACCCAAGAGACCCAGTACTTC. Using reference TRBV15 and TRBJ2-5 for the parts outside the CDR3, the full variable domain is DAMVIQNPRYQVTQFGKPVTLSCSQTLNHNVMYWYQQKSSQAPKLLFHYYDKDFNNEADTPDNFQSRRPNTSFCFLDIRSPGLGDTAMYLCATSRLSGGATQETQYFGPGTRLLVL.

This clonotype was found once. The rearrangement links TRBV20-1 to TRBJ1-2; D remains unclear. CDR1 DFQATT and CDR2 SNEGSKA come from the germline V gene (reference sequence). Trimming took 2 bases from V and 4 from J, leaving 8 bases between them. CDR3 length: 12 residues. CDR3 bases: TGCAGTGCTAGACGACGGAGCTATGGCTACACCTTC. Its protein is CSARRRSYGYTF.

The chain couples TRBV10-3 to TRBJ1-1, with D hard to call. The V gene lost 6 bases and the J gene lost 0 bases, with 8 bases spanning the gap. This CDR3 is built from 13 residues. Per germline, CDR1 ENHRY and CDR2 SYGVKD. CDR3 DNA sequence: TGTGCCATCAGGAAAGAAATGAACACTGAAGCTTTCTTT. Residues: CAIRKEMNTEAFF.

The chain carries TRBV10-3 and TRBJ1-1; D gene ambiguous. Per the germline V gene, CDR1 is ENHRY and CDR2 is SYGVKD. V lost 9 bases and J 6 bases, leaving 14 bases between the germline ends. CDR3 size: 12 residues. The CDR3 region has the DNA TGTGCCATTAGGACGGTCCCGGCTGAAGCTTTCTTT. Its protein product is CAIRTVPAEAFF.

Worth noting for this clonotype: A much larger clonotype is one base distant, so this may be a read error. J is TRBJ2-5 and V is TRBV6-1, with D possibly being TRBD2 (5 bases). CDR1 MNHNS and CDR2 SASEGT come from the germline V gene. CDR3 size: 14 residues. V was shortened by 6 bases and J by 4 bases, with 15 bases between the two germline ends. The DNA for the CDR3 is TGTGCCAGCAGCCCTACCACACGGGGAGAGACCCAGTACTTC. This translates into CASSPTTRGETQYF.

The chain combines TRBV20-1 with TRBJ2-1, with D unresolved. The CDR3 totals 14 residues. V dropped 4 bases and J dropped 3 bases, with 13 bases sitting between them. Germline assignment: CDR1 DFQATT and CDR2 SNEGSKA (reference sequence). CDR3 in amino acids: CSAKIWWNYNEQFF. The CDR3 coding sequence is TGCAGTGCTAAGATTTGGTGGAACTACAATGAGCAGTTCTTC.

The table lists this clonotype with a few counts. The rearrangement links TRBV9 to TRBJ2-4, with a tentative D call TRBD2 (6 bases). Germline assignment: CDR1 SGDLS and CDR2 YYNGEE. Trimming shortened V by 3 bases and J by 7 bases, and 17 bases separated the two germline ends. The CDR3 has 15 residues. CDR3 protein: CASSARGGNGNIQYF. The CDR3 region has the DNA TGTGCCAGCAGCGCTAGAGGAGGGAATGGGAACATTCAGTACTTC. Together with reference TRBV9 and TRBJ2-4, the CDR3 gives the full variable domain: DSGVTQTPKHLITATGQRVTLRCSPRSGDLSVYWYQQSLDQGLQFLIQYYNGEERAKGNILERFSAQQFPDLHSELNLSSLELGDSALYFCASSARGGNGNIQYFGAGTRLSVL.

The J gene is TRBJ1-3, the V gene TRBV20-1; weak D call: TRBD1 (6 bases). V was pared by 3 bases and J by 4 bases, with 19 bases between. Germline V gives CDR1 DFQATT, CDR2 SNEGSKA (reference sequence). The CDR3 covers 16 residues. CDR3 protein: CSARRGGQGFGNTIYF. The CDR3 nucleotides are TGCAGTGCTAGGCGTGGGGGCCAGGGCTTCGGAAACACCATATATTTT.